A selection of T cell receptor beta chains follows, all from one sample in a study of graft-versus-host responses after intestinal transplantation. Data came from immunoSEQ multiplex PCR; TCRdb stores just in-frame clones and leaves some out. This sample has approximately 23,000 clones, with around two fifths found just once. The source material was alloreactive CD8+ T cells from a mixed lymphocyte reaction culture, sampled before transplantation. Every receptor here comes from a human patient who was an organ donor for intestinal transplantation. The CDR3 runs from the conserved cysteine through the conserved F or W. Each record gives: clone size, V gene, CDR3 protein. A clone size is listed for some rows: how often the clone was seen (once, few, many), or a class if it is expanded.

clone_size: NA; v_call: TRBV30; cdr3_aa: CAWAGGINEQFF
clone_size: NA; v_call: TRBV4-3; cdr3_aa: CASSQRTVNTEAFF
clone_size: NA; v_call: TRBV7-6; cdr3_aa: CASSLRSFDYEQYF
clone_size: once; v_call: TRBV18; cdr3_aa: CASSPRSGRLNTIYF
clone_size: NA; v_call: TRBV13; cdr3_aa: CASSLAGDYTDTQYF
clone_size: few; v_call: TRBV4-1; cdr3_aa: CASSHEGGEGTSGANVLTF
clone_size: NA; v_call: TRBV6-6; cdr3_aa: CASSSLAGDIYEQYF
clone_size: NA; v_call: TRBV4-3; cdr3_aa: CASSQSAGWANTEAFF
clone_size: NA; v_call: TRBV6-5; cdr3_aa: CASSFNQPQHF
clone_size: NA; v_call: TRBV7-2; cdr3_aa: CASSLWSYNEQFF
clone_size: few; v_call: TRBV11-2; cdr3_aa: CASSLGWISYNEQFF
clone_size: NA; v_call: TRBV29-1; cdr3_aa: CSVKRRANSGNTIYF